The 31 T cell receptor beta chains below come from one sample, sequenced in a study of cytomegalovirus exposure and HLA in healthy donors. A multiplex PCR was run with 60 Vbeta primers and 13 Jbeta primers. This table comes from immunoSEQ multiplex PCR, and its TCRdb copy is limited to in-frame clones, with some not included. The repertoire has about 200,000 clones, roughly 80% of them found once; the top ten carry around 1.7%. Sequenced input: PBMCs. These receptors all stem from a man over 45 in good health and CMV-seronegative.

This chain joins TRBV19 and TRBJ1-5; TRBD1 matches 9 bases. The CDR3 consists of 13 residues. J lost 7 bases, V lost 5 bases, and 3 bases had no gene match. Germline CDR1 LNHDA, CDR2 SQIVND (reference sequence). The CDR3 reads CASSVDRGQPQHF. Here the CDR3 DNA reads TGTGCCAGTAGTGTGGACAGGGGACAGCCCCAGCATTTT.

V gene TRBV27 combines with J gene TRBJ2-5; perhaps TRBD1 as D (7 bases). The CDR3 totals 13 residues. The germline gives CDR1 MNHEY, CDR2 SMNVEV (reference sequence). With 5 bases removed from V and 5 bases from J, the gap between germline ends came to 12 bases. CDR3 amino acids: CASSAQGRETQYF. DNA for the CDR3: TGTGCCAGCAGTGCACAGGGGAGGGAGACCCAGTACTTC.

This chain connects TRBV27 to TRBJ2-7, with D possibly TRBD1 on 5 matching bases. Germline V gene sequence: CDR1 MNHEY, CDR2 SMNVEV (reference sequence). The CDR3 is 13 amino acids. V lost 0 bases and J 7 bases, leaving 10 bases between the germline ends. The CDR3 loop reads CASSLSGVREQYF. CDR3 nucleotide sequence: TGTGCCAGCAGTTTATCAGGGGTGAGGGAGCAGTACTTC.

The chain carries TRBV2 and TRBJ1-5, with 7 nucleotides matching TRBD1. The CDR3 spans 13 residues. V lost 3 bases, J lost 6 bases, and 2 bases stayed unmatched. Germline values: CDR1 SNHLY, CDR2 FYNNEI. CDR3 sequence reads: CASSEQGVQPQHF. DNA of the CDR3: TGTGCCAGCAGTGAGCAGGGGGTTCAGCCCCAGCATTTT.

The chain has TRBV7-8 and TRBJ2-7, with 7 bases fitting TRBD2. The V segment lost 1 base and the J segment 4 bases; nucleotides outside the gene matches: 1. Looked up from germline, CDR1 is SGHVS and CDR2 is FQNEAQ. CDR3 length: 13 amino acids. The CDR3: CASSLGGGYEQYF. The DNA for the CDR3 is TGTGCCAGCAGCTTAGGGGGGGGATACGAGCAGTACTTC.

The chain is built from TRBV7-6 and TRBJ2-3; maybe TRBD2 (6 bases). Germline V gene sequence: CDR1 SGHVS, CDR2 FNYEAQ. Trimming cost V 0 bases and J 1 base, with 11 bases left between them. The CDR3 loop spans 16 amino acids. The CDR3 sequence is CASSLAGQRGTDTQYF. CDR3 sequence (DNA): TGTGCCAGCAGCTTAGCGGGTCAGCGGGGCACAGATACGCAGTATTTT.

The chain employs TRBV4-1 and TRBJ1-6; unclear D gene. The CDR3 is 16 residues long. Germline CDR1 reads MGHRA; CDR2 reads YSYEKL. The V end was cut by 3 bases, the J end by 13 bases, with 22 bases between. This chain's CDR3 is CASSQEGSPSWGPLHF. The CDR3 DNA reads as TGCGCCAGCAGCCAGGAGGGAAGTCCTAGCTGGGGTCCCCTCCACTTT.

DNA for the CDR3: TGTGCCAGCAGCCCGACTAGATCCTACGAGCAGTACTTC. Translated, it gives CASSPTRSYEQYF. The rearrangement uses TRBV7-9 and TRBJ2-7, with D tentatively TRBD2 (6 bases). Germline CDR1 SEHNR, CDR2 FQNEAQ (reference sequence). The CDR3 covers 13 residues. The V and J ends lost 5 bases and 1 base respectively, with 9 bases between them.

This clone has just a few counts. This chain joins TRBV27 and TRBJ1-5, with 10 bases lining up with TRBD1. The CDR3 loop spans 19 amino acids. Germline trimming cut 8 bases from V and 2 bases from J; bases unmatched to any gene: 18. CDR1 is MNHEY and CDR2 is SMNVEV in the germline V gene (reference sequence). CDR3 DNA sequence: TGTGCCAGCCGTCAGGGACCGGGACAGGGGTATGGGGGCAATCAGCCCCAGCATTTT. Encoded protein: CASRQGPGQGYGGNQPQHF.

The chain links TRBV11-1 to TRBJ2-5, with D perhaps matching TRBD1 (6 bases). Per the germline V gene, CDR1 is SGHAT and CDR2 is FQDESV (reference sequence). With 5 bases removed from V and 2 bases from J, the gap between germline ends came to 9 bases. The CDR3 has 13 residues. CDR3 DNA sequence: TGTGCCAGCAGCCCGGACAGACAAGAGACCCAGTACTTC. Protein: CASSPDRQETQYF. Full variable domain (rest looked up from reference TRBV11-1 and TRBJ2-5): EAEVAQSPRYKITEKSQAVAFWCDPISGHATLYWYRQILGQGPELLVQFQDESVVDDSQLPKDRFSAERLKGVDSTLKIQPAELGDSAMYLCASSPDRQETQYFGPGTRLLVL.

This clone appeared once. The J gene is TRBJ2-2, the V gene TRBV2, with TRBD2 matching over 7 bases. J gave up 6 bases and V 6 bases, and 7 bases lay outside the gene matches. Germline CDR1 SNHLY, CDR2 FYNNEI. This CDR3 has 14 residues. The CDR3 nucleotides read TGTGCCAGCAGCGGACTAGTAGCATCCGGGGAGCTGTTTTTT. This translates into CASSGLVASGELFF.

The V and J genes are TRBV6-5 and TRBJ2-5; D is perhaps TRBD2 (5 bases). Germline values: CDR1 MNHEY, CDR2 SVGAGI. The V end lost 0 bases, the J end lost 1 base, and 12 bases lay between the germline ends. This CDR3 is 16 amino acids long. Written as DNA, the CDR3 is TGTGCCAGCAGTTACTCTGCCGGACGGGGCCAAGAGACCCAGTACTTC. Protein product: CASSYSAGRGQETQYF.

V usage is TRBV11-2 and J usage is TRBJ2-1; 10 bases are shared with TRBD2. The CDR3 loop spans 16 amino acids. With 2 bases clipped from V and 5 bases from J, the junction kept 6 bases outside the gene matches. Germline loops: CDR1 SGHAT, CDR2 FQNNGV. This chain's CDR3 is CASSLNLAGVDNEQFF. The CDR3 region has the DNA TGTGCCAGCAGCTTAAATCTAGCGGGAGTTGACAATGAGCAGTTCTTC.

V usage is TRBV28 and J usage is TRBJ1-4; 7 bases are a match to TRBD1. Germline lookup yields CDR1 MDHEN and CDR2 SYDVKM. This CDR3 is built from 14 residues. As DNA, the CDR3 is TGTGCTGTTACAGGGGAGGCCTTTAATGAAAAACTGTTTTTT. Translation: CAVTGEAFNEKLFF.

The chain couples TRBV28 to TRBJ2-7; 7 positions match TRBD1. Germline V CDR1 and CDR2: MDHEN, SYDVKM. CDR3 length: 15 residues. J lost 1 base, V lost 6 bases, and 9 bases had no gene match. This CDR3 reads CASSQQGPDSYEQYF. The CDR3 nucleotides read TGTGCCAGCAGCCAACAGGGGCCGGATTCCTACGAGCAGTACTTC.

V and J are TRBV27 and TRBJ1-1; D might be TRBD1 (5 bases). The CDR3 runs 15 residues. V gave up 0 bases and J gave up 0 bases, with 8 bases separating them. The germline gives CDR1 MNHEY, CDR2 SMNVEV (reference sequence). This chain's CDR3 is CASSLSAGLNTEAFF. The CDR3 DNA is TGTGCCAGCAGTTTATCGGCAGGGCTGAACACTGAAGCTTTCTTT.

This chain uses TRBV27 with TRBJ1-2; no reliable D call. Germline V gene sequence: CDR1 MNHEY, CDR2 SMNVEV (reference sequence). The V gene lost 3 bases and the J gene lost 2 bases, with 7 bases spanning the gap. The CDR3 contains 13 residues. CDR3 residues: CASSFNGNYGYTF. For the CDR3, the DNA is TGTGCCAGCAGTTTTAACGGGAACTATGGCTACACCTTC.

This rearrangement joins TRBV6-1 to TRBJ2-5, with 10 bases matching TRBD2. The CDR3 runs to 13 residues. V trimming: 8 bases; J trimming: 5 bases; junction bases outside the gene matches: 5. Germline CDR1 is MNHNS and CDR2 is SASEGT. The CDR3: CASWLSGGETQYF. In nucleotides, the CDR3 is TGTGCCAGCTGGCTTAGCGGGGGGGAGACCCAGTACTTC.

J is TRBJ2-3 and V is TRBV30; maybe TRBD2 (5 bases). V was clipped by 0 bases and J by 8 bases, with 9 bases between them. The CDR3 has 12 amino acids. Germline values: CDR1 GTSNPN, CDR2 SVGIG (reference sequence). This CDR3 is CAWSVLRGTQYF. The CDR3 DNA sequence: TGTGCCTGGAGTGTACTCCGGGGTACGCAGTATTTT.

V and J are TRBV27 and TRBJ2-7, with 16 bases fitting TRBD2. The CDR3 spans 16 residues. Germline trimming cut 6 bases from V and 2 bases from J; bases unmatched to any gene: 4. Germline V CDR1 and CDR2: MNHEY, SMNVEV (reference sequence). The CDR3 loop reads CASRPGTSGRAYEQYF. The CDR3 DNA sequence: TGTGCCAGCAGACCTGGGACTAGCGGGAGGGCCTACGAGCAGTACTTC.

The chain has TRBV4-1 and TRBJ1-2; 8 nucleotides agree with TRBD1. The V gene end was trimmed by 1 base and the J gene end by 2 bases; junction bases not matched to a gene: 6. CDR1 is MGHRA and CDR2 is YSYEKL in the germline V gene. The CDR3 has 16 residues. As DNA, the CDR3 is TGCGCCAGCAGCCAAGTCCCGGACAGGGAAAACTATGGCTACACCTTC. This gives the protein CASSQVPDRENYGYTF.

The chain carries TRBV30 and TRBJ1-5, with 8 positions matching TRBD1. The CDR3 contains 16 residues. Germline CDR1 reads GTSNPN; CDR2 reads SVGIG (reference sequence). The V gene end was trimmed by 1 base and the J gene end by 8 bases; junction bases not matched to a gene: 13. As DNA, the CDR3 is TGTGCCTGGAGTGCCCCAGTAGGACAGGGAACAAAGCCCCAGCATTTT. This translates into CAWSAPVGQGTKPQHF.

The CDR3 DNA is TGTGCCAGCAGCTGGGGGAACAGGGGGCGGAACACTGAAGCTTTCTTT. Protein product: CASSWGNRGRNTEAFF. This chain uses TRBV27 with TRBJ1-1; 9 bases line up with TRBD1. The ends lost 6 bases at V and 1 base at J; junction bases unmatched: 9. In germline, CDR1 is MNHEY, CDR2 SMNVEV (reference sequence). CDR3 length: 16 amino acids.

The chain joins TRBV6-5 to TRBJ1-5, with a tentative D call TRBD1 (5 bases). Looked up from germline, CDR1 is MNHEY and CDR2 is SVGAGI. This CDR3 region has 15 residues. The V end lost 4 bases, the J end lost 1 base, and 11 bases lay between the germline ends. Written as DNA, the CDR3 is TGTGCCAGCAGTTCTCAGGGCCCCAGCAATCAGCCCCAGCATTTT. Amino acids: CASSSQGPSNQPQHF.

The chain is built from TRBV15 and TRBJ2-1, with 11 positions matching TRBD2. The CDR3 is 18 residues long. Germline CDR1 and CDR2: LNHNV and YYDKDF (reference sequence). J gave up 0 bases and V 2 bases, and 6 bases lay outside the gene matches. The CDR3 region is CATSRRTSGWSSYNEQFF. Here the CDR3 DNA reads TGTGCCACCAGCAGAAGGACTAGCGGGTGGAGCTCCTACAATGAGCAGTTCTTC.

V usage is TRBV7-2 and J usage is TRBJ1-2; TRBD1 matches at 7 bases. The germline CDR1 and CDR2 sequences are SGHTA and FQGNSA. The CDR3 loop spans 18 amino acids. J was trimmed by 6 bases and V by 6 bases; bases with no gene match: 22. The CDR3 here is CASSSGGLSEGASHGYTF. For the CDR3, the DNA is TGTGCCAGCAGTTCTGGAGGCTTGTCAGAGGGGGCAAGCCATGGCTACACCTTC.

In the case of this clone: The germline gene is not matched at one end of the junction; a read error may be the cause. The chain joins TRBV7-8 to TRBJ2-1; 7 bases are a match to TRBD2. The CDR3 runs 16 residues. Germline loops: CDR1 SGHVS, CDR2 FQNEAQ. CDR3 sequence (DNA): TGTGCCAGCAGCTCGAGGGAGGGAGACTCCCACAATGAGCAGTTCTTC. It is translated as CASSSREGDSHNEQFF. The full variable domain, in which reference TRBV7-8 and TRBJ2-1 provide the parts outside the CDR3, is GAGVSQSPRYKVAKRGQDVALRCDPISGHVSLFWYQQALGQGPEFLTYFQNEAQLDKSGLPSDRFFAERPEGSVSTLKIQRTQQEDSAVYLCASSSREGDSHNEQFFGPGTRLTVL.

The chain is built from TRBV28 and TRBJ1-1; TRBD1 matches 9 bases. From germline, CDR1 is MDHEN and CDR2 SYDVKM. V lost 6 bases and J lost 5; bases outside the gene matches: 10. The length of the CDR3 is 15 residues. The CDR3 nucleotides are TGTGCCAGCAGACCCGGGGACAGGGTTGGGACTGAAGCTTTCTTT. Translated, it gives CASRPGDRVGTEAFF.

On this clone itself: The junction shows a germline mismatch at one end, possibly a read error. This chain joins TRBV7-9 and TRBJ1-2; D unresolved. The CDR3 consists of 12 residues. CDR1 SEHNR and CDR2 FQNEAQ come from the germline V gene (reference sequence). The CDR3 nucleotides read TGTGCCAGCAGCCCTAGACCAGGCCGCGGGAGCTTC. This gives the protein CASSPRPGRGSF.

CDR3: CASSRTGAEETQYF. In nucleotides, the CDR3 is TGCGCCAGCAGCCGGACAGGGGCCGAAGAGACCCAGTACTTC. The gene calls are TRBV5-1 and TRBJ2-5, with 9 positions matching TRBD1. Per the germline V gene, CDR1 is SGHRS and CDR2 is YFSETQ. The CDR3 loop spans 14 amino acids. V was pared by 4 bases and J by 3 bases, with 4 bases of the junction left unmatched.

Of note for this clone: The sample contains more than one DNA sequence encoding this CDR3. This chain connects TRBV19 to TRBJ2-3, with D unresolved. The ends were cut back, 5 bases at V and 2 bases at J, with 5 bases in the middle. The CDR3 runs to 12 residues. Germline CDR1 LNHDA, CDR2 SQIVND (reference sequence). For the CDR3, the DNA is TGTGCCAGTAGTCCAAACACAGATACGCAGTATTTT. Protein sequence: CASSPNTDTQYF.